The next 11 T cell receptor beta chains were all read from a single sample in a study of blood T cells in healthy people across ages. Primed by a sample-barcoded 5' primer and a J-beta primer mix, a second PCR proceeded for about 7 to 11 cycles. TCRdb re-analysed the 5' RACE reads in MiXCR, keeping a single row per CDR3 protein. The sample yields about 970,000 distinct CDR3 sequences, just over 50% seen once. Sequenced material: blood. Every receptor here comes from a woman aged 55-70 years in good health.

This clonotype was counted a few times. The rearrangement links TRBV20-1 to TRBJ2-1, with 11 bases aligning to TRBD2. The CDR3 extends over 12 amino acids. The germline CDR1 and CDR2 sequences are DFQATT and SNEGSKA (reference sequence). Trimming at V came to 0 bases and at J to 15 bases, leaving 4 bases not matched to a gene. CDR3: CSARDLAGGPFF. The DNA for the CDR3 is TGCAGTGCTAGAGACCTAGCGGGAGGTCCGTTCTTC.

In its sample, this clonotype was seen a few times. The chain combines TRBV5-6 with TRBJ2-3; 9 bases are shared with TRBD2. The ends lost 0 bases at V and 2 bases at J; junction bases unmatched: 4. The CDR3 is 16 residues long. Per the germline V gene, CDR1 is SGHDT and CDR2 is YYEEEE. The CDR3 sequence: CASSLASGILTDTQYF. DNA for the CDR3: TGTGCCAGCAGCTTGGCTAGCGGGATCCTCACAGATACGCAGTATTTT.

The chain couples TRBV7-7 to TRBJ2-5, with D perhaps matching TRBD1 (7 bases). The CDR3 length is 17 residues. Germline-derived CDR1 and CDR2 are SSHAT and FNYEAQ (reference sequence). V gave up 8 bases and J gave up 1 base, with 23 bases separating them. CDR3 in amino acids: CASALGGAGGFQETQYF. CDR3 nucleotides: TGTGCCAGCGCGTTAGGAGGGGCAGGGGGTTTCCAAGAGACCCAGTACTTC. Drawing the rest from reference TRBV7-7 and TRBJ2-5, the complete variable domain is GAGVSQSPRYKVTKRGQDVTLRCDPISSHATLYWYQQALGQGPEFLTYFNYEAQPDKSGLPSDRFSAERPEGSISTLTIQRTEQRDSAMYRCASALGGAGGFQETQYFGPGTRLLVL.

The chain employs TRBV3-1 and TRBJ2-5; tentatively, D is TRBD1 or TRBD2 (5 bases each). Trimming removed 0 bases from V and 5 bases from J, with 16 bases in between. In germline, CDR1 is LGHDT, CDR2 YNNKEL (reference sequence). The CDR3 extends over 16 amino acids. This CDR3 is CASSQDLGLGRETQYF. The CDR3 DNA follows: TGTGCCAGCAGCCAAGATCTTGGCCTGGGACGGGAGACCCAGTACTTC.

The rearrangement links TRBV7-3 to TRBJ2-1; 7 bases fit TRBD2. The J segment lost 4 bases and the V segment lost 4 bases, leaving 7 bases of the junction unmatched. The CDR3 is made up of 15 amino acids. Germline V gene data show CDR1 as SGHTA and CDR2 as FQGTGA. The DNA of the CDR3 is TGTGCCAGCAGCTCGGCTAGCGGACCATACAATGAGCAGTTCTTC. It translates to CASSSASGPYNEQFF.

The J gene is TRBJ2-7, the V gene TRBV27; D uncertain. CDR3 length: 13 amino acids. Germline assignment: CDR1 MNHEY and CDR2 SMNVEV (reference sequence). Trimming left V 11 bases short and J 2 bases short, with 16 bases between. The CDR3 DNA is TGTGCCTCCAAGGCGGCAGGACCCTACGAGCAGTACTTC. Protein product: CASKAAGPYEQYF.

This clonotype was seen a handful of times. CDR3 amino acids: CATSDATAPSGEQYF. The CDR3 coding sequence is TGTGCCACCAGTGATGCGACAGCCCCCTCGGGCGAGCAGTACTTC. This chain uses TRBV24-1 with TRBJ2-7; perhaps TRBD1 as D (5 bases). Trimming took off 3 bases at V and 6 bases at J, with 17 bases between the two ends. CDR1 is KGHDR, CDR2 SFDVKD, per germline. The CDR3 has 15 amino acids.

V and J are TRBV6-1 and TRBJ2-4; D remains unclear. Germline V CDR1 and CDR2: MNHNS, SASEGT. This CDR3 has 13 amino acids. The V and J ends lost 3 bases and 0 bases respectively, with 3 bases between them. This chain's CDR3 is CASSETAKNIQYF. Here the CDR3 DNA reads TGTGCCAGCAGTGAGACAGCCAAAAACATTCAGTACTTC.

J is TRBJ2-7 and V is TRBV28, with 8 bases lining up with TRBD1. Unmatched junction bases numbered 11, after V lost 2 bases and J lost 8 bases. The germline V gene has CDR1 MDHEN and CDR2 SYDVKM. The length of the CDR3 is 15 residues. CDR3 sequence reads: CASSLMGTGFYQQYF. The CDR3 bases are TGTGCCAGCAGTTTAATGGGGACAGGTTTCTATCAGCAGTACTTC.

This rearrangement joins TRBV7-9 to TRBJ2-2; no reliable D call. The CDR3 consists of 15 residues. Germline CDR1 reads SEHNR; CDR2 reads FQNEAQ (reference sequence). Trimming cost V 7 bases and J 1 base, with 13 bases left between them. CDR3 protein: CASTLPTVNTGELFF. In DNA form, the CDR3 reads TGTGCCAGCACCCTTCCCACAGTGAACACCGGGGAGCTGTTTTTT.

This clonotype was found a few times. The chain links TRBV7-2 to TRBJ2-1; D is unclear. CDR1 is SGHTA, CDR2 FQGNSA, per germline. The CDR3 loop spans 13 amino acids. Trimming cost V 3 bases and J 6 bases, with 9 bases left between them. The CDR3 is CASSFDGFNEQFF. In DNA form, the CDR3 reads TGTGCCAGCAGCTTCGACGGGTTCAATGAGCAGTTCTTC.